This entry features one T cell receptor beta chain sequence. These data belong to a study of blood T cell repertoires in COVID-19. Background on the study: Sites across the United States, Italy and Spain contributed samples from acute and convalescent COVID-19. PBMCs, B-cell-depleted T cells, or T cells were the source of the cDNA or gDNA that made up the material.

V was clipped by 7 bases and J by 4 bases; unmatched bases: 10. CDR1 and CDR2 from the germline V gene are SGHTA and FQGNSA. The CDR3 is 14 residues long. In the study's own analysis: Cell counts per sample came from amplifying reference gene primers. Repertoires were generated with immunoSEQ multiplex PCR, while TCRdb's copy carries only in-frame clones and drops some. The V and J calls and clone size were taken over from that table, and D and trimming were inferred from the DNA. The sample includes 90,000 or so clones, about 82% of them seen just once. The rearrangement uses TRBV7-2 and TRBJ2-7; 7 nucleotides align to TRBD1. The source of this sequence is a man in his forties or fifties with active COVID-19. The sample comprised peripheral blood. In DNA form, the CDR3 reads TGTGCCAGCACCTGGATGACAGGGACGTACGAGCAGTACTTC. The encoded protein is CASTWMTGTYEQYF.